This TCR beta chain was sequenced in a study of blood T cells in healthy people across ages (dated by TCRdb to 2015 to 2017). Notes on the research overall: In model experiments, template switching captured about one uniquely barcoded TCR beta cDNA molecule for every two T cells. Two additional independent replicas of 1 million unique cDNA reads from the same blood draw were analyzed for two donors (one aged 18 to 30 and one aged 80 or older). Four age groups were formed from the donors: young (average approximately 15 years), middle-aged (just under 40), aged (more than 55) and long-lived (82). To track age-related changes in TCR beta repertoire diversity, the study relied on deep sequencing normalized with unique cDNA molecular identifiers. The paper as a whole reports these results and caveats: Compared with the aged group, the long-lived group had more naive CD4+ T cells, fewer expanded clones and increased TCR diversity, a pattern suggesting age selection. Bulk unsorted PBMC profiling prevented conclusive comparison of naive and antigen-experienced compartments. Because the CMV infection status of the donors was unknown, age-related changes in expanded clonotypes may potentially have been confounded. Observed TCR beta diversity per million T cells fell roughly linearly with age, and a significant reduction was already apparent by age around 40. Estimates of total diversity based on one million sequenced T cells were considered lower bounds and underestimates. A strong correlation was found between observed TCR beta diversity and the percentage of naive T cells measured by flow cytometry.

With regard to this clonotype: Its antigen remains undetermined. It has no much larger one-base neighbor in the sample; base qualities were not kept.

Libraries were prepared through 5' RACE. These reads were obtained on an Illumina HiSeq 2500. A second PCR of roughly 7 to 12 cycles was run with a J-beta primer mix and a sample-barcoded 5' primer. A unique molecular identifier was introduced onto each TCR beta cDNA molecule by a template-switch 5' adaptor carrying 12 random nucleotides. Each sample yielded at least 2.5 million CDR3-containing paired-end reads. The Mint cDNA synthesis kit, primed by a TRBC-specific oligonucleotide, was used to synthesize first-strand cDNA from all RNA. Following uracil-DNA glycosylase treatment, all cDNA underwent a first 18-cycle PCR with the universal primers M1SS and BC2_uni_R. The study's processing was this. Each sample was normalized by randomly selecting 1 million high-quality reads, each carrying a distinct molecular identifier. Instead of being binned into consensus sequences, reads that shared molecular identifiers were thrown out. MiTCR, run with a Q25 quality threshold and the strictest error-elimination algorithm, handled CDR3 identification, clonotype clustering and error correction. A nonparametric unseen species model with Euler transformation was used to estimate a lower bound on total TCR beta diversity. The public reads were reprocessed in TCRdb via fastp at Q25 and MiXCR, keeping in-frame beta chains. Identical CDR3 protein sequences are pooled into one entry, listed with their most common genes and DNA. The V and J calls follow TCRdb's processing rather than the paper's. The sample records 550,000 to 650,000 distinct CDR3 sequences, about 27% of which are singletons. The biggest ten clones account for approximately 3.7% of the sample.

The donors were roughly 40 Caucasian individuals from Russia, aged roughly 6 to 100 years, who were systemically healthy. Each donor gave about 9.7 milliliters of peripheral blood, drawn into EDTA-treated Vacutainer tubes. PBMCs were isolated by Ficoll-Paque density-gradient centrifugation, with at least 7 million obtained per sample. Total RNA, at least 5.5 micrograms per sample, was extracted from PBMCs with Trizol reagent. For every donor, an aliquot of PBMCs went through flow cytometry to measure the percentages of naive CD45RAhigh/CD27high T cells. From the germline V gene (reference sequence), CDR1 is DFQATT and CDR2 is SNEGSKA. Spanning cysteine to phenylalanine, the CDR3 consists of 16 amino acids. Only CDR3 DNA remains: 48 bases, in frame from the first base. V and J are truncated by 5 bases and 0 bases respectively, leaving an intervening sequence of 20 bases. These data were likewise used in another study, on T cells of mothers and their children. The second paper further reports: Nine systemically healthy Caucasian individuals, comprising three mothers and their six children, were included as donors. cDNA synthesis consumed the entire amount of extracted RNA, loaded at 1.5 ug RNA in each 15 ul reaction. In the second PCR, the M1S primer introduced both the sample barcodes and 2-4 random nucleotides. Each mother yielded over 9.5 million TCR beta CDR3 reads and each child 2.5 million to 3 million reads. TCR recombination output is similarly shaped by thymic selection in related and unrelated pairs, with a minor effect exerted by inherited differences. Normalized repertoire overlap in related mother-child pairs was always slightly higher than in unrelated mother-child pairs, but the difference was never significant. No persistent microchimeric T cell clones were found, with a detection sensitivity of 85 to 100 clones per million clonotypes. In the study, deep NGS was used to compare the TCR beta repertoires of mothers and children, and features distinguishing related mother-child pairs from unrelated individuals were sought. The mean age was about 37 +/- 4 years for the mothers and approximately 11 +/- 4 years for the children. After adapter ligation was performed with NEBNext reagents, the libraries were sequenced on an Illumina HiSeq 2000 with 100+100 nt paired-end reads. To prevent cross-contamination, the mother and child libraries were prepared a month apart and were sequenced in separate runs. Each donor had between about 500,000 and 2,300,000 distinct TCR beta clonotypes identified. Naive TCR beta clonotypes were estimated from low-frequency clonotypes matched to each donor's FACS-determined naive share, without sorting.

Sequences were obtained from blood. The chain is assembled from TRBV20-1 and TRBJ2-7; the D segment could be TRBD2, given 6 matching bases. This clonotype was sampled from a boy aged 2-15 years in good health. CDR3 reads: CSALSSTGTYSYEQYF. The DNA sequence reads TGCAGTGCTCTAAGTTCCACCGGGACTTACTCCTACGAGCAGTACTTC.